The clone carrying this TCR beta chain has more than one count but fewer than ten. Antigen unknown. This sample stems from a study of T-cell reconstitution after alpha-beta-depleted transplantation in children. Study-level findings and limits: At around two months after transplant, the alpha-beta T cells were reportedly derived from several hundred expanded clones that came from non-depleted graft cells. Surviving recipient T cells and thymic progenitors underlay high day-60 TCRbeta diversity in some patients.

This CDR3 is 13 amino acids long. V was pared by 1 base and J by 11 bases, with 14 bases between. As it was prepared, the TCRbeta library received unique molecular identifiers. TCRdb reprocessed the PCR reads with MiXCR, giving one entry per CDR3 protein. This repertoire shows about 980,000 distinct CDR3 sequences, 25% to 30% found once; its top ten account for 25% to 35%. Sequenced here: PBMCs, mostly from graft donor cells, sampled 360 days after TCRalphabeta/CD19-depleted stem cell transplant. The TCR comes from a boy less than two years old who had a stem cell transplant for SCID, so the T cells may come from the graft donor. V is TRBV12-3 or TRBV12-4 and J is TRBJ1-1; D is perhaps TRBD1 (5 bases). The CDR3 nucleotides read TGTGCCAGCAGTTTAGTGTTGGGGGGTGAGGCTTTCTTT. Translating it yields CASSLVLGGEAFF.